This T cell receptor beta chain was captured by sequencing in a study of blood T cell repertoires in COVID-19. Some clones are missing from TCRdb's copy, which holds only in-frame ones; the method was immunoSEQ multiplex PCR. The top ten clones hold about 15% of a sample with around 160,000 clones, roughly four fifths of them seen once. Germline-derived CDR1 and CDR2 are SGHVS and FQNEAQ. The length of the CDR3 is 14 residues. V lost 5 bases to trimming and J lost 3 bases, with 14 bases between them. This clonotype originated in a human donor with acute or convalescent COVID-19. The donor label of this sample is uncertain. The chain uses TRBV7-8 and TRBJ2-7; D is perhaps TRBD2 (5 bases). The sequenced sample consisted of peripheral blood. This CDR3 reads CASSAGDTNYEQYF. CDR3 nucleotides: TGTGCCAGCAGCGCGGGCGACACCAACTACGAGCAGTACTTC.